One sample yielded the 17 T cell receptor beta chains listed below, sequenced in a study of T cell responses to AZD1222 COVID-19 vaccine. TCRdb's table, derived via immunoSEQ multiplex PCR, lists solely in-frame clones and lacks some. This sample has about 140,000 clones, with more than 75% found just once. Material: peripheral blood, obtained on day 0 of AZD1222 vaccination. These receptors were collected from an adult in good health.

The chain combines TRBV11-3 with TRBJ2-5; no clear D gene. From germline, CDR1 is SGHNT and CDR2 YENEEA. The CDR3 is 11 amino acids. V lost 0 bases and J 7 bases, leaving 3 bases between the germline ends. The CDR3: CASSLERTQYF. CDR3 DNA sequence: TGTGCCAGCAGCTTAGAGCGGACCCAGTACTTC.

The V and J genes are TRBV5-1 and TRBJ2-7; D is possibly TRBD2 (6 bases). V lost 4 bases and J 0 bases, leaving 14 bases between the germline ends. This CDR3 has 15 amino acids. Per germline, CDR1 SGHRS and CDR2 YFSETQ. CDR3 coding DNA: TGCGCCAGCAGCCTTGCTCCGACTAGCTCCTACGAGCAGTACTTC. Protein: CASSLAPTSSYEQYF.

This chain joins TRBV30 and TRBJ2-7; 11 positions match TRBD1. V lost 3 bases and J lost 2; bases outside the gene matches: 6. Germline CDR1 reads GTSNPN; CDR2 reads SVGIG (reference sequence). There are 15 residues in the CDR3. CDR3 loop: CAWSSGQGEPYEQYF. CDR3 DNA sequence: TGTGCCTGGAGCTCGGGACAGGGGGAACCCTACGAGCAGTACTTC.

The V gene is TRBV29-1, the J gene TRBJ1-2, with 9 bases identical to TRBD1. The V gene end was trimmed by 2 bases and the J gene end by 2 bases; junction bases not matched to a gene: 3. CDR3 length equals 14 residues. Germline V gene data show CDR1 as SQVTM and CDR2 as ANQGSEA. CDR3 in amino acids: CSVESGTGNYGYTF. In nucleotides, the CDR3 is TGCAGCGTTGAATCCGGGACAGGGAACTATGGCTACACCTTC.

This rearrangement joins TRBV7-9 to TRBJ1-2, with unresolved D. CDR1 SEHNR and CDR2 FQNEAQ come from the germline V gene (reference sequence). CDR3 length: 13 residues. The V and J ends lost 1 base and 4 bases respectively, with 7 bases between them. CDR3 region: CASSLGAGYGYTF. The CDR3 nucleotides read TGTGCCAGCAGCTTAGGAGCAGGCTATGGCTACACCTTC. The entire variable domain, with the rest obtained from reference TRBV7-9 and TRBJ1-2, is as follows: DTGVSQNPRHKITKRGQNVTFRCDPISEHNRLYWYRQTLGQGPEFLTYFQNEAQLEKSRLLSDRFSAERPKGSFSTLEIQRTEQGDSAMYLCASSLGAGYGYTFGSGTRLTVV.

The sample holds one count of this clone. The rearrangement uses TRBV5-6 and TRBJ2-3; 8 nucleotides align to TRBD1. The V gene end was trimmed by 4 bases and the J gene end by 0 bases; junction bases not matched to a gene: 4. The CDR3 runs to 15 residues. CDR1 is SGHDT and CDR2 is YYEEEE in the germline V gene. CDR3 loop: CASSLTGGSTDTQYF. In DNA, the CDR3 is TGTGCCAGCAGCCTTACAGGGGGAAGCACAGATACGCAGTATTTT.

The count of this clone is one. The chain joins TRBV5-5 to TRBJ1-1; no firm D call. The germline gives CDR1 SGHKS, CDR2 YYEKEE (reference sequence). V dropped 0 bases and J dropped 1 base, with 7 bases sitting between them. This CDR3 region has 14 residues. CDR3 sequence: CASSLELWNTEAFF. As DNA, the CDR3 is TGTGCCAGCAGCTTGGAATTGTGGAACACTGAAGCTTTCTTT. Looking up the rest from reference TRBV5-5 and TRBJ1-1 gives the full variable domain: DAGVTQSPTHLIKTRGQQVTLRCSPISGHKSVSWYQQVLGQGPQFIFQYYEKEERGRGNFPDRFSARQFPNYSSELNVNALLLGDSALYLCASSLELWNTEAFFGQGTRLTVV.

The DNA of the CDR3 is TGCGCCAGCAGCTCCCGACCCGGGATGAGCAATCAGCCCCAGCATTTT. Its translation: CASSSRPGMSNQPQHF. The rearrangement joins TRBV4-1 to TRBJ1-5; D gene ambiguous. Trimming removed 5 bases at V and 1 base at J, with 15 bases between. This CDR3 spans 16 amino acids. CDR1 and CDR2 (germline): MGHRA, YSYEKL.

The chain employs TRBV27 and TRBJ2-3, with D perhaps TRBD1 (5 bases). With 2 bases removed from V and 2 bases from J, the gap between germline ends came to 11 bases. The CDR3 extends over 15 amino acids. CDR1 is MNHEY, CDR2 SMNVEV, per germline (reference sequence). CDR3 loop: CASSLQVDNTDTQYF. The CDR3 DNA is TGTGCCAGCAGTTTACAAGTGGACAACACAGATACGCAGTATTTT.

This clone appeared a single time. The chain couples TRBV7-9 to TRBJ2-1; D is unclear. CDR3 length equals 13 residues. Germline V gene sequence: CDR1 SEHNR, CDR2 FQNEAQ (reference sequence). Between the trimmed V and J ends, which lost 1 base and 12 bases, there was a span of 13 bases. This chain's CDR3 is CASSLVSDTPQFF. The CDR3 DNA is TGTGCCAGCAGCTTAGTCAGCGACACCCCGCAGTTCTTC.

This clone was seen a single time. V gene TRBV19 combines with J gene TRBJ1-5; 7 bases are shared with TRBD1. V lost 9 bases and J lost 1; bases outside the gene matches: 12. Germline V lookup: CDR1 LNHDA, CDR2 SQIVND (reference sequence). The CDR3 runs to 16 residues. This CDR3 is CASRYSTGLSNQPQHF. CDR3 coding DNA: TGTGCCAGCCGTTACTCGACAGGGCTGAGCAATCAGCCCCAGCATTTT.

This chain links TRBV6-6 with TRBJ1-5, with D possibly TRBD1 on 6 matching bases. V gave up 2 bases and J gave up 7 bases, with 15 bases separating them. The CDR3 runs 15 residues. Germline V gene sequence: CDR1 MNHNY, CDR2 SVGAGI (reference sequence). CDR3 coding DNA: TGTGCCAGCAGTTACACCAGGGGCCCAGGCCAGCCCCAGCATTTT. Translating it yields CASSYTRGPGQPQHF.

The chain combines TRBV5-1 with TRBJ1-1; 8 bases are shared with TRBD1. The V and J ends lost 1 base and 1 base, in that order; junction bases with no gene match: 6. CDR1 and CDR2 (germline): SGHRS, YFSETQ. CDR3 length: 16 amino acids. The chain's CDR3 is CASSLRTGNTNTEAFF. The CDR3 nucleotides are TGCGCCAGCAGCTTGAGGACAGGGAACACGAACACTGAAGCTTTCTTT. Complete variable domain (other parts from reference TRBV5-1 and TRBJ1-1): KAGVTQTPRYLIKTRGQQVTLSCSPISGHRSVSWYQQTPGQGLQFLFEYFSETQRNKGNFPGRFSGRQFSNSRSEMNVSTLELGDSALYLCASSLRTGNTNTEAFFGQGTRLTVV.

The chain is built from TRBV4-1 and TRBJ1-2; D gene ambiguous. Germline CDR1 and CDR2: MGHRA and YSYEKL. V was cut by 1 base and J by 8 bases, with 23 bases left in between. The CDR3 has 17 residues. CDR3 sequence: CASSQVPTPGGLGGYTF. The CDR3 DNA reads as TGCGCCAGCAGCCAAGTCCCCACCCCCGGCGGCCTCGGGGGCTACACCTTC.

The V gene is TRBV18, the J gene TRBJ2-5; 11 positions match TRBD2. The CDR3 contains 15 residues. Germline CDR1 and CDR2: KGHSH and LQKENI. The junction had 5 bases not matched to a gene; V was cut back by 3 bases and J by 5 bases. The CDR3 coding sequence is TGTGCCAGCTCACCGGGGGGACTAGCGGCGGAGACCCAGTACTTC. It specifies CASSPGGLAAETQYF.

The chain links TRBV7-8 to TRBJ1-1; TRBD1 might be the D (5 bases). V lost 0 bases and J 5 bases, leaving 10 bases between the germline ends. CDR1 SGHVS and CDR2 FQNEAQ come from the germline V gene. The CDR3 extends over 14 amino acids. CDR3 sequence: CASSLAGERTEAFF. In DNA, the CDR3 is TGTGCCAGCAGCTTAGCAGGGGAGAGAACTGAAGCTTTCTTT.

The CDR3 reads CASSLEVLSGANVLTF. CDR3 sequence (DNA): TGCGCCAGCAGCTTGGAGGTGCTCTCTGGGGCCAACGTCCTGACTTTC. The genes are TRBV5-1 and TRBJ2-6; D gene uncertain. The CDR3 length is 16 residues. V lost 0 bases to trimming and J lost 0 bases, with 7 bases between them. From germline, CDR1 is SGHRS and CDR2 YFSETQ.